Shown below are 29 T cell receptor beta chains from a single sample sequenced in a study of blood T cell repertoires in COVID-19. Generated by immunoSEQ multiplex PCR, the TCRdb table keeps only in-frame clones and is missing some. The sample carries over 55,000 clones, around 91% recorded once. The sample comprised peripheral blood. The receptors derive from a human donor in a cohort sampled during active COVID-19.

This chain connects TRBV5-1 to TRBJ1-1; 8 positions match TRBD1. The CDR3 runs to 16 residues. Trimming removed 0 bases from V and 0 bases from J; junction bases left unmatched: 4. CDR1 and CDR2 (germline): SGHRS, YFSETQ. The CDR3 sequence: CASSLEGTGMNTEAFF. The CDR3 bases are TGCGCCAGCAGCTTGGAGGGGACAGGCATGAACACTGAAGCTTTCTTT. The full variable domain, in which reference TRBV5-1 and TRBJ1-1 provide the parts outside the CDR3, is KAGVTQTPRYLIKTRGQQVTLSCSPISGHRSVSWYQQTPGQGLQFLFEYFSETQRNKGNFPGRFSGRQFSNSRSEMNVSTLELGDSALYLCASSLEGTGMNTEAFFGQGTRLTVV.

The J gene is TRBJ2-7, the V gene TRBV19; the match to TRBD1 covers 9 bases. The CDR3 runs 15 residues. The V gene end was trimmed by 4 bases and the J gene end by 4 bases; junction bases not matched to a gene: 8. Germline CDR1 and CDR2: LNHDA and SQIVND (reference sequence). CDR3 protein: CASSTGQGRRYEQYF. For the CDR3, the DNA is TGTGCCAGTAGTACCGGACAGGGGCGTCGTTACGAGCAGTACTTC.

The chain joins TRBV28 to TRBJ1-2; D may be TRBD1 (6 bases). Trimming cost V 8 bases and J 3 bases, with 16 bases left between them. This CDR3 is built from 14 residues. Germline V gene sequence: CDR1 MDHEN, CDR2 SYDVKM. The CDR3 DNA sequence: TGTGCCAGCTCCGTGGGGGGGGCGGACTATGGCTACACCTTC. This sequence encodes CASSVGGADYGYTF.

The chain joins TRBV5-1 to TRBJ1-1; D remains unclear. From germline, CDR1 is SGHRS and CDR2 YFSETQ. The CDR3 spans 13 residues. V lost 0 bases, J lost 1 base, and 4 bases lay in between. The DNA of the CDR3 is TGCGCCAGCAGCTTGGCCAGGAACACTGAAGCTTTCTTT. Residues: CASSLARNTEAFF.

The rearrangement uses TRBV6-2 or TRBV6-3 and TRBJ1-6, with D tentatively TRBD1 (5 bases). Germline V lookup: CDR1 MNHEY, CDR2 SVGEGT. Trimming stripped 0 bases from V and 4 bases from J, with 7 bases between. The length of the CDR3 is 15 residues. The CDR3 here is CASSYSGLYNSPLHF. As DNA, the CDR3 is TGTGCCAGCAGTTACTCGGGACTGTATAATTCACCCCTCCACTTT.

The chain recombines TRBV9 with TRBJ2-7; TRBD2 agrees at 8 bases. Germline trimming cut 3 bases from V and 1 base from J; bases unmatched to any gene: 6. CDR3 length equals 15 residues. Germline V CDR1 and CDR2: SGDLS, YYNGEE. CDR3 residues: CASSAGLAASYEQYF. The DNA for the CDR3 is TGTGCCAGCAGCGCCGGACTAGCCGCTTCCTACGAGCAGTACTTC.

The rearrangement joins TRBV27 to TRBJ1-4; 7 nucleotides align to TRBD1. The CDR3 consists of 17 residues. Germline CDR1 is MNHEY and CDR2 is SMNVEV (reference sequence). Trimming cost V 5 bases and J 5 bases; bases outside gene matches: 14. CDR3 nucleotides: TGTGCCAGCAGTCCATCCCAGGGGGGTCGGCTGAATGAAAAACTGTTTTTT. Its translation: CASSPSQGGRLNEKLFF.

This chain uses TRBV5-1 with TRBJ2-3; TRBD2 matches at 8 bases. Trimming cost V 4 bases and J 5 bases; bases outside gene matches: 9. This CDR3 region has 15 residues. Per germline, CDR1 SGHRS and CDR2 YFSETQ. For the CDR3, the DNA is TGCGCCAGCAGCCCCCCGGGGGGGCCACAAGATACGCAGTATTTT. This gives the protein CASSPPGGPQDTQYF.

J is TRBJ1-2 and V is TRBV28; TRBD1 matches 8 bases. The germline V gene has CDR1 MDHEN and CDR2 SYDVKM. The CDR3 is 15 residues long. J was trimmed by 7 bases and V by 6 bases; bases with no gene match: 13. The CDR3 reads CASRNTGTGGPGYTF. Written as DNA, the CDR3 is TGTGCCAGCAGAAATACCGGGACAGGTGGTCCTGGCTACACCTTC.

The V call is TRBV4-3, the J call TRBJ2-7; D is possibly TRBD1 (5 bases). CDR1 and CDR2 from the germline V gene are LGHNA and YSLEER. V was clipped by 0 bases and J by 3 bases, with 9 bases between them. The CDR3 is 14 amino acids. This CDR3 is CASSQDDSRYEQYF. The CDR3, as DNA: TGCGCCAGCAGCCAAGATGACAGCCGCTACGAGCAGTACTTC.

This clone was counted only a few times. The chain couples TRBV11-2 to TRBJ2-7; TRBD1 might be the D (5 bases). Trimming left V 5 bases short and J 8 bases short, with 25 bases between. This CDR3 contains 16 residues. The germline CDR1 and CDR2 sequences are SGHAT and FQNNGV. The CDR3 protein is CASSLAQATVLTKQYF. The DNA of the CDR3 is TGTGCCAGCAGCCTCGCCCAGGCGACAGTCCTTACGAAGCAGTACTTC.

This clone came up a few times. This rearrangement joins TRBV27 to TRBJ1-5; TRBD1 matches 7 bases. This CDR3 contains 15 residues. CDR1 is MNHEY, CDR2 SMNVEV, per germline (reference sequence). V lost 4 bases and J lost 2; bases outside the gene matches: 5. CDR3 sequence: CASSSRGRGNQPQHF. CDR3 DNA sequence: TGTGCCAGCAGTTCTAGGGGGCGCGGCAATCAGCCCCAGCATTTT.

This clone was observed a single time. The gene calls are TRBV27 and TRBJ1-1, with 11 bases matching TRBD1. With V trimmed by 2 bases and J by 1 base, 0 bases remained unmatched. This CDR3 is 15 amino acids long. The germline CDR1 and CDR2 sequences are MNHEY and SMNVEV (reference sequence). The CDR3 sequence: CASSLGTGGNTEAFF. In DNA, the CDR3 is TGTGCCAGCAGTTTAGGGACAGGGGGGAACACTGAAGCTTTCTTT.

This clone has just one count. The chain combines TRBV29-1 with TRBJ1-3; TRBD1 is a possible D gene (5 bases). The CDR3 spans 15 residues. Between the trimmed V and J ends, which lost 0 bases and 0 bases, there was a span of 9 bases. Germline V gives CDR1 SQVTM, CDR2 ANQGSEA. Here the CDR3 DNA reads TGCAGCGTTGAAGATAACAGGCGCTCTGGAAACACCATATATTTT. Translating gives CSVEDNRRSGNTIYF.

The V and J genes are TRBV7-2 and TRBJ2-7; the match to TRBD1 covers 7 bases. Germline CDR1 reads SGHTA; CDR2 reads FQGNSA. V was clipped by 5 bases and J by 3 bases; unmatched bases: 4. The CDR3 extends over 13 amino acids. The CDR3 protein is CASSMGQLYEQYF. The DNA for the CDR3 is TGTGCCAGCAGCATGGGACAGCTCTACGAGCAGTACTTC.

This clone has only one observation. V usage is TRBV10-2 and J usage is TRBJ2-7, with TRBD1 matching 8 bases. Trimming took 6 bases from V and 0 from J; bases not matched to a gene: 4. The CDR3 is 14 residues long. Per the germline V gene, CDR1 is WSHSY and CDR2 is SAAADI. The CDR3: CASRYGQGSYEQYF. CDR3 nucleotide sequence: TGCGCCAGCAGATACGGACAGGGCTCCTACGAGCAGTACTTC.

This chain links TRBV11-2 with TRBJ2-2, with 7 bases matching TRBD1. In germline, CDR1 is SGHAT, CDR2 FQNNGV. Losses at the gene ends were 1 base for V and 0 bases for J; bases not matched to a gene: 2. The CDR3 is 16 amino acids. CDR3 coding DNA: TGTGCCAGCAGCTTAGTAAGGGGGCCGAACACCGGGGAGCTGTTTTTT. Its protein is CASSLVRGPNTGELFF.

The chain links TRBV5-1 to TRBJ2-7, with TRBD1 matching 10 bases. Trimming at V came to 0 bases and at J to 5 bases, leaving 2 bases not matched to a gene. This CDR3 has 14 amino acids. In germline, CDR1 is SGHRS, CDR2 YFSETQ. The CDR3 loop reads CASSLGQGAHEQYF. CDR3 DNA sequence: TGCGCCAGCAGCTTGGGACAGGGGGCGCACGAGCAGTACTTC.

CDR3 sequence (DNA): TGTGCCAGCAGCTTAAGGACTGGCTACGAGCAGTACTTC. This codes for CASSLRTGYEQYF. V and J are TRBV7-8 and TRBJ2-7; tentatively, D is TRBD2 (5 bases). Germline V lookup: CDR1 SGHVS, CDR2 FQNEAQ. This CDR3 region has 13 residues. V shed 2 bases and J shed 3 bases, with 8 bases lying between them.

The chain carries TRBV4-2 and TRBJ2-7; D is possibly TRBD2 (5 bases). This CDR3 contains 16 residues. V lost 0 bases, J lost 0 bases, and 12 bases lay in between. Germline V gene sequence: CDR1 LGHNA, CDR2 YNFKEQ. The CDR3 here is CASSQESSFSSYEQYF. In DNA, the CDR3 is TGTGCCAGCAGCCAAGAATCTAGCTTTAGCTCCTACGAGCAGTACTTC.

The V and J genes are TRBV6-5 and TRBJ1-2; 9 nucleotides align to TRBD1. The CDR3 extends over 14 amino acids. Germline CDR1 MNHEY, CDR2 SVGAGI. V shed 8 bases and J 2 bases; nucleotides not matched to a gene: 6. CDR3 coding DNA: TGTGCCAGCGAACAGGGACAGGGAAACTATGGCTACACCTTC. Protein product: CASEQGQGNYGYTF.

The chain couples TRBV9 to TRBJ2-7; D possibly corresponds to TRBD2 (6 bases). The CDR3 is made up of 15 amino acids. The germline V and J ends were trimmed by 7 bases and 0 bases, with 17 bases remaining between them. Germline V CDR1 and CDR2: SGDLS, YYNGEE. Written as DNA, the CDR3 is TGTGCCAGCTCCCAAACGGCCGGGAGCTCCTACGAGCAGTACTTC. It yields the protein CASSQTAGSSYEQYF.

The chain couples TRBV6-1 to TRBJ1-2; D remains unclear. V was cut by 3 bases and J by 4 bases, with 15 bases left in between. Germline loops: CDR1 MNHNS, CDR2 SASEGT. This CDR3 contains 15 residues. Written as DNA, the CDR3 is TGTGCCAGCAGTGACACTACTGAAGCGCTCTATGGCTACACCTTC. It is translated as CASSDTTEALYGYTF.

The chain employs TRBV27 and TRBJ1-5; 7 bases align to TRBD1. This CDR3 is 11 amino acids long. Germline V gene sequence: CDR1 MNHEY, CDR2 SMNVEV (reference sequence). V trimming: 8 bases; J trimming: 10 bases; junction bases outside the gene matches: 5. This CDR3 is CASGGQRPQHF. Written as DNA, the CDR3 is TGTGCCAGCGGGGGACAGCGACCCCAGCATTTT.

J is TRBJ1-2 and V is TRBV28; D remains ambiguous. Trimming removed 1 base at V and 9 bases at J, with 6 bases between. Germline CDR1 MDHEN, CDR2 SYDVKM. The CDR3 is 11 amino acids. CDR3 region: CASSLSWRYTF. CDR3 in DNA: TGTGCCAGCAGTTTATCCTGGCGCTACACCTTC.

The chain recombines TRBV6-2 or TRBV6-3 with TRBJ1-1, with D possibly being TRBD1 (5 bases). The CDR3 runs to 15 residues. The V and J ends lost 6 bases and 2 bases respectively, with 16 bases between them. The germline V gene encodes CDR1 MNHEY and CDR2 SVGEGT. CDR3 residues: CASSSGQVTNTEAFF. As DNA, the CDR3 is TGTGCCAGCAGCAGTGGACAAGTTACAAACACTGAAGCTTTCTTT.

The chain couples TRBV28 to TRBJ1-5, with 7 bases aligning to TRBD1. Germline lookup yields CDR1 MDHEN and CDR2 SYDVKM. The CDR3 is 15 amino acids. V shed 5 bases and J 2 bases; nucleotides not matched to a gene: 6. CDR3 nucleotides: TGTGCCAGCAGTCCCATTACAGGGGGCAATCAGCCCCAGCATTTT. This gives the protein CASSPITGGNQPQHF.

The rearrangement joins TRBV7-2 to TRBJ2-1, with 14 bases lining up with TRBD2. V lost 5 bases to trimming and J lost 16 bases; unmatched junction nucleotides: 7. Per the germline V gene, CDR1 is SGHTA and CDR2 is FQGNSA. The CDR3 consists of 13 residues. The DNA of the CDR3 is TGTGCCAGCAGCATGACTAGCGGGGGGGGAGCTTTCTTC. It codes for CASSMTSGGGAFF.

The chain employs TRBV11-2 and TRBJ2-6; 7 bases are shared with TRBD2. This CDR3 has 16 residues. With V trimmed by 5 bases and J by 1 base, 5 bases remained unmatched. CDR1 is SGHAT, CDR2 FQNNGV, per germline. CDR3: CASSPWTSSGANVLTF. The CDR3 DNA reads TGTGCCAGCAGCCCCTGGACTAGTTCTGGGGCCAACGTCCTGACTTTC.